This T cell receptor beta chain comes out of a study of shared clonotypes between healthy human individuals. The method was immunoSEQ multiplex PCR; TCRdb's version includes in-frame clones alone and lacks a portion of them. Of 1,500,000 or so clones detected, roughly 97% appear once; the ten largest clones hold roughly 1.2%. The CD4+ fraction was divided into a CD45RA+ naive subset and a CD45RA-negative memory subset. The CDR3 sequence is 17 residues long. Losses at the gene ends were 0 bases for V and 6 bases for J; bases not matched to a gene: 4. Germline CDR1 and CDR2: LNHDA and SQIVND (reference sequence).

The V call is TRBV19, the J call TRBJ2-1, with 14 bases identical to TRBD2. Sequenced: naive CD4+ T cells sorted from blood. Subset of the sample: CD45RA+ positively selected. This sequence was found in a young man in good health. This chain's CDR3 is CASSIEWGLAGVNEQFF. The CDR3 region has the DNA TGTGCCAGTAGTATAGAGTGGGGACTAGCGGGAGTCAATGAGCAGTTCTTC.